The 23 T cell receptor beta chains in this list originate from one sample, sequenced in a study of memory CD4+ T cells and cytomegalovirus serostatus. Data came from immunoSEQ multiplex PCR; TCRdb stores just in-frame clones and leaves some out. The sample includes over 45,000 clones, roughly 87% of them seen just once. Single viable CD3+CD4+CD8-CD45RO+ cells were sorted as the memory CD4+ T cells. The sample was memory CD4+ T cells from blood. Source of these receptors: an adult in good health and CMV-seronegative.

The gene calls are TRBV6-1 and TRBJ1-1, with a tentative D call TRBD1 (6 bases). V was trimmed by 5 bases and J by 1 base, leaving 11 bases between them. From germline, CDR1 is MNHNS and CDR2 SASEGT. CDR3 size: 14 residues. The CDR3 protein is CASSTGLWNTEAFF. Written as DNA, the CDR3 is TGTGCCAGCAGTACAGGGCTGTGGAACACTGAAGCTTTCTTT.

The chain employs TRBV30 and TRBJ1-2; 10 nucleotides agree with TRBD1. With 1 base clipped from V and 8 bases from J, the junction kept 10 bases outside the gene matches. The CDR3 has 15 residues. CDR1 is GTSNPN and CDR2 is SVGIG in the germline V gene (reference sequence). In DNA, the CDR3 is TGTGCCTGGAGTGAGGTTCGACAGGGGGCGCGCGGCTACACCTTC. Translation: CAWSEVRQGARGYTF.

This chain links TRBV28 with TRBJ2-1, with 8 bases aligning to TRBD2. Germline lookup yields CDR1 MDHEN and CDR2 SYDVKM. The CDR3 has 14 amino acids. Trimming took 6 bases from V and 4 from J; bases not matched to a gene: 5. CDR3 DNA sequence: TGTGCCAGCAGGGCCCGGGGGGGTTACAATGAGCAGTTCTTC. Encoded protein: CASRARGGYNEQFF. Full variable domain (remainder filled in from reference TRBV28 and TRBJ2-1): DVKVTQSSRYLVKRTGEKVFLECVQDMDHENMFWYRQDPGLGLRLIYFSYDVKMKEKGDIPEGYSVSREKKERFSLILESASTNQTSMYLCASRARGGYNEQFFGPGTRLTVL.

CDR3: CASTDKNTEAFF. For the CDR3, the DNA is TGTGCCAGCACCGACAAGAACACTGAAGCTTTCTTT. V gene TRBV27 combines with J gene TRBJ1-1, with no clear D. This CDR3 region has 12 residues. Looked up from germline, CDR1 is MNHEY and CDR2 is SMNVEV (reference sequence). The V and J ends lost 7 bases and 1 base respectively, with 7 bases between them.

This clone was detected only a few times. The gene calls are TRBV5-1 and TRBJ1-1; tentative D call: TRBD1 (6 bases). The V end was cut by 0 bases, the J end by 4 bases, with 13 bases between. The CDR3 runs to 15 residues. Germline V gene lookup returns CDR1 SGHRS and CDR2 YFSETQ. This chain's CDR3 is CASSLEGGRGTEAFF. The CDR3 coding sequence is TGCGCCAGCAGCTTGGAAGGGGGAAGGGGCACTGAAGCTTTCTTT.

The chain joins TRBV4-1 to TRBJ1-1; 7 bases agree with TRBD1. V was clipped by 1 base and J by 3 bases; unmatched bases: 2. Germline V gives CDR1 MGHRA, CDR2 YSYEKL. This CDR3 has 14 residues. The CDR3 nucleotides read TGCGCCAGCAGCCAAGTCGACAGGGACACTGAAGCTTTCTTT. Its translation is CASSQVDRDTEAFF.

This rearrangement joins TRBV19 to TRBJ1-1; the D is unclear. CDR3 length equals 13 residues. V lost 5 bases and J 0 bases, leaving 7 bases between the germline ends. From germline, CDR1 is LNHDA and CDR2 SQIVND (reference sequence). This CDR3 reads CASSWQMNTEAFF. Written as DNA, the CDR3 is TGTGCCAGTAGTTGGCAAATGAACACTGAAGCTTTCTTT.

The chain has TRBV25-1 and TRBJ2-5; D is possibly TRBD1 or TRBD2 (5 bases each). CDR1 is MGHDK, CDR2 SYGVNS, per germline. This CDR3 region has 16 residues. Trimming stripped 0 bases from V and 5 bases from J, with 16 bases between. CDR3 coding DNA: TGTGCCAGCAGTGAATATAGAGGGGCCCGCGGTGAGACCCAGTACTTC. It codes for CASSEYRGARGETQYF.

The chain carries TRBV5-1 and TRBJ1-6, with unresolved D. Trimming removed 7 bases from V and 8 bases from J, with 13 bases in between. The CDR3 runs to 13 residues. Germline CDR1 and CDR2: SGHRS and YFSETQ. This CDR3 is CASCGQEDSPLHF. In DNA, the CDR3 is TGCGCCAGCTGCGGCCAGGAGGATTCACCCCTCCACTTT.

The V gene is TRBV9, the J gene TRBJ1-1; TRBD1 aligns across 7 bases. From germline, CDR1 is SGDLS and CDR2 YYNGEE. V shed 3 bases and J 6 bases; nucleotides not matched to a gene: 8. The CDR3 is 14 amino acids. Written as DNA, the CDR3 is TGTGCCAGCAGCGCTGAGGGGGCCGGCGCTGAAGCTTTCTTT. Its protein is CASSAEGAGAEAFF.

The chain combines TRBV2 with TRBJ2-5, with no clear D. The CDR3 covers 15 residues. Germline V gene lookup returns CDR1 SNHLY and CDR2 FYNNEI. Trimming shortened V by 0 bases and J by 5 bases, and 13 bases separated the two germline ends. The CDR3 sequence: CASSEAGLVEETQYF. DNA of the CDR3: TGTGCCAGCAGTGAAGCTGGGTTAGTTGAGGAGACCCAGTACTTC.

V usage is TRBV18 and J usage is TRBJ1-5; D gene uncertain. The CDR3 is 15 residues long. Germline V lookup: CDR1 KGHSH, CDR2 LQKENI. Trimming stripped 0 bases from V and 3 bases from J, with 9 bases between. The CDR3 here is CASSPPDGFNQPQHF. The DNA for the CDR3 is TGTGCCAGCTCACCACCGGACGGTTTCAATCAGCCCCAGCATTTT.

The chain employs TRBV29-1 and TRBJ1-1; no clear D. Trimming took off 4 bases at V and 5 bases at J, with 8 bases between the two ends. The CDR3 has 11 amino acids. From germline, CDR1 is SQVTM and CDR2 ANQGSEA. CDR3 nucleotides: TGCAGCGTTGTCGAAGGGACTGAAGCTTTCTTT. This encodes CSVVEGTEAFF. Drawing the rest from reference TRBV29-1 and TRBJ1-1, the complete variable domain is SAVISQKPSRDICQRGTSLTIQCQVDSQVTMMFWYRQQPGQSLTLIATANQGSEATYESGFVIDKFPISRPNLTFSTLTVSNMSPEDSSIYLCSVVEGTEAFFGQGTRLTVV.

The CDR3 spells CASSSLAGGSPYTQYF. DNA of the CDR3: TGTGCCAGCAGTTCCCTAGCGGGGGGCTCCCCATATACGCAGTATTTT. This chain connects TRBV28 to TRBJ2-3; 11 bases match TRBD2. Germline CDR1 MDHEN, CDR2 SYDVKM. Trimming cost V 4 bases and J 7 bases; bases outside gene matches: 10. This CDR3 is 16 amino acids long.

The chain couples TRBV4-1 to TRBJ1-1; D may be TRBD1 (6 bases). This CDR3 is built from 15 residues. CDR1 is MGHRA and CDR2 is YSYEKL in the germline V gene. V gave up 1 base and J gave up 1 base, with 10 bases separating them. The CDR3 region has the DNA TGCGCCAGCAGCCAAGGACAGGTTTGGAACACTGAAGCTTTCTTT. Translated: CASSQGQVWNTEAFF.

The chain uses TRBV5-1 and TRBJ1-6; D not resolved. The CDR3 length is 14 residues. V was pared by 3 bases and J by 6 bases, with 10 bases between. Germline V lookup: CDR1 SGHRS, CDR2 YFSETQ. The CDR3 coding sequence is TGCGCCAGCAGCTCGACCGGGAGTAATTCACCCCTCCACTTT. This translates into CASSSTGSNSPLHF.

The chain has TRBV7-2 and TRBJ1-6, with D tentatively TRBD1 (6 bases). Germline CDR1 and CDR2: SGHTA and FQGNSA. V lost 5 bases and J 8 bases, leaving 16 bases between the germline ends. The length of the CDR3 is 15 residues. CDR3: CASSQQGQKDSPLHF. Written as DNA, the CDR3 is TGTGCCAGCAGCCAACAGGGTCAGAAGGATTCACCCCTCCACTTT.

The chain carries TRBV25-1 and TRBJ2-7; D perhaps matches TRBD1 (5 bases). The CDR3 sequence is 16 residues long. Germline V CDR1 and CDR2: MGHDK, SYGVNS. The CDR3 sequence: CPLRYNKGSSIYEQYF. The CDR3 DNA reads as TGTCCCCTCAGGTACAATAAGGGGTCCTCGATTTACGAGCAGTACTTC.

The rearrangement links TRBV6-6 to TRBJ2-7; no firm D call. CDR3 length: 14 residues. V lost 0 bases to trimming and J lost 0 bases, with 6 bases between them. Germline lookup yields CDR1 MNHNY and CDR2 SVGAGI (reference sequence). DNA of the CDR3: TGTGCCAGCAGTTACTCGCACGACTCCTACGAGCAGTACTTC. This translates into CASSYSHDSYEQYF.

The CDR3 DNA reads TGTGCCAGTAGTATAGTGGGGGAGCGGCGCAATCAGCCCCAGCATTTT. Its translation is CASSIVGERRNQPQHF. The V call is TRBV19, the J call TRBJ1-5; D might be TRBD1 (5 bases). V was shortened by 1 base and J by 2 bases, with 12 bases between the two germline ends. The CDR3 totals 16 residues. The germline V gene has CDR1 LNHDA and CDR2 SQIVND (reference sequence).

This clone was observed a handful of times. The chain combines TRBV11-2 with TRBJ1-1, with 7 bases that match TRBD1. Germline CDR1 and CDR2: SGHAT and FQNNGV. This CDR3 is built from 13 residues. The V and J ends lost 4 bases and 9 bases, in that order; junction bases with no gene match: 8. The CDR3: CASSSPTGLQAFF. The CDR3 nucleotides are TGTGCCAGCAGCTCACCGACAGGGCTGCAAGCTTTCTTT.

This clone came up a few times. The chain uses TRBV15 and TRBJ2-2; D is unclear. Germline CDR1 and CDR2: LNHNV and YYDKDF (reference sequence). Trimming cost V 0 bases and J 12 bases, with 11 bases left between them. CDR3 length: 13 amino acids. As DNA, the CDR3 is TGTGCCACCAGCAGAGAAAGGCGGACCAAGCTGTTTTTT. It codes for CATSRERRTKLFF.

This clone was counted between two and nine times. The chain recombines TRBV5-6 with TRBJ1-6; D not certain. V lost 0 bases to trimming and J lost 10 bases, with 5 bases between them. CDR1 SGHDT and CDR2 YYEEEE come from the germline V gene. The CDR3 runs 12 residues. CDR3 in amino acids: CASSLGGSPLHF. CDR3 sequence (DNA): TGTGCCAGCAGCTTGGGGGGATCACCCCTCCACTTT.